This T cell receptor beta chain was found in a study of identical twins. TCRdb itself ran the 5' RACE reads through MiXCR, one entry per CDR3 protein. Of 400,000 to 500,000 distinct CDR3 sequences listed, around an eighth are singletons. Whole-study findings and limits: These conclusions were based on statistical analysis (cross-sectional, not following the same donors).

This clonotype was found a few times. As yet, its antigen is unknown. CDR3 size: 12 residues. The germline V and J ends were trimmed by 4 bases and 2 bases, with 6 bases remaining between them. Germline lookup yields CDR1 LGHDT and CDR2 YNNKEL (reference sequence). These data were also filed under a second study, of yellow fever vaccine responses in identical twins.

The clonotype comes from a woman aged 18-29 years in good health. The chain employs TRBV3-1 and TRBJ2-7, with no clear D. Sequencing input: CD4+ T cells sorted from blood. CDR3 sequence (DNA): TGTGCCAGCAGCCGATCGACCTACGAGCAGTACTTC. Its translation is CASSRSTYEQYF.